Listed here are 4 T cell receptor beta chains from one sample, sequenced in a study of regulatory T cells in long-lasting Graves disease. Time point of the sample: newly diagnosed GD, antithyroid drugs for less than 3 months. RNA from PBMCs was the source of the TCR library. Researchers made TCR beta libraries by using iRepertoire HTBI primers and running Arm-PCR on CDR3 regions. MiXCR was run by TCRdb on the multiplex PCR reads, yielding one entry per CDR3 protein. The profile shows 400,000 to 500,000 distinct CDR3 sequences, roughly 15% of them singletons. The same data also contributed to another study, on T cells in Graves' hyperthyroidism and ophthalmopathy.

Sequencing was performed on peripheral blood mononuclear cells (PBMCs), taken at new diagnosis, from a patient treated with antithyroid drugs. The receptors stem from a woman aged 50 to 65 with Graves disease.

The V call is TRBV27, the J call TRBJ2-2; the match to TRBD2 covers 14 bases. This CDR3 has 19 amino acids. After removal of 4 bases from V and 7 bases from J, the junction contained 14 bases not matched to a gene. Germline CDR1 is MNHEY and CDR2 is SMNVEV (reference sequence). CDR3 region: CASSYLKTGTSGSGGELFF. The CDR3 bases are TGTGCCAGCAGTTACCTTAAAACCGGGACTAGCGGGAGCGGCGGGGAGCTGTTTTTT.

This clonotype was counted a few times. This chain uses TRBV29-1 with TRBJ2-6, with D perhaps TRBD1 (6 bases). V dropped 1 base and J dropped 13 bases, with 14 bases sitting between them. The CDR3 totals 13 residues. Germline-derived CDR1 and CDR2 are SQVTM and ANQGSEA. The CDR3 spells CSVEAGTSRVLTF. CDR3 sequence (DNA): TGCAGCGTTGAAGCCGGGACATCCCGGGTCCTGACTTTC.

This clonotype occurred many times. The chain uses TRBV29-1 and TRBJ1-1, with D uncertain. This CDR3 has 11 residues. Per the germline V gene, CDR1 is SQVTM and CDR2 is ANQGSEA. Trimming shortened V by 5 bases and J by 4 bases, and 8 bases separated the two germline ends. CDR3 in DNA: TGCAGCGTTACACCCTCCACTGAAGCTTTCTTT. Encoded protein: CSVTPSTEAFF.

This clonotype was picked up a small number of times. CDR3 in amino acids: CASSLDPSSYNSPLHF. In DNA, the CDR3 is TGTGCCAGCAGTTTGGACCCTAGCTCCTATAATTCACCCCTCCACTTT. This chain connects TRBV28 to TRBJ1-6; D unresolved. The CDR3 loop spans 16 amino acids. The V gene's germline CDR1 is MDHEN and CDR2 SYDVKM. Trimming stripped 3 bases from V and 0 bases from J, with 9 bases between. Combining the CDR3 with reference TRBV28 and TRBJ1-6 gives the whole variable domain DVKVTQSSRYLVKRTGEKVFLECVQDMDHENMFWYRQDPGLGLRLIYFSYDVKMKEKGDIPEGYSVSREKKERFSLILESASTNQTSMYLCASSLDPSSYNSPLHFGNGTRLTVT.